The TCR beta chain described here comes from a study of T cell responses to AZD1222 COVID-19 vaccine. Overall study results and limits: Nearly half of spike-specific TCRs reportedly target unmutated variant regions. Vaccine-associated CD4 TCRs spanned spike, dominant at 160-218 and 743-854. At study baseline, merely about 6 AZD1222 recipients were seropositive.

Deletions cut 3 bases from V and 5 bases from J, with 19 bases between. Germline lookup yields CDR1 LNHDA and CDR2 SQIVND (reference sequence). The length of the CDR3 is 16 residues. This clone was recorded only once. Its antigen remains unknown. Data came from immunoSEQ multiplex PCR; TCRdb stores just in-frame clones and leaves some out. The sample lists 100,000 to 150,000 clones, 75% to 90% occurring once. The sequence came from an adult in good health. J is TRBJ1-1 and V is TRBV19, with D unresolved. The specimen comprised peripheral blood, sampled on day 0 of AZD1222 vaccination. The CDR3 bases are TGTGCCAGTAGTATTATAGGATTTGCTGGATCGACTGAAGCTTTCTTT. This sequence encodes CASSIIGFAGSTEAFF.